Detailed here is one T cell receptor (beta chain). Its target is not known. Produced via immunoSEQ multiplex PCR; TCRdb's table is partial and in-frame only. The table records roughly 75,000 clones, 90% of them present only once. The V gene lost 5 bases and the J gene lost 4 bases, with 18 bases spanning the gap. The CDR3 is made up of 16 amino acids. Germline values: CDR1 SGHTA, CDR2 FQGNSA. The data derive from a study of identifying expanded T cells in peripheral blood. During the collection period, no donor immune events like infections were recorded. Study-wide results and caveats: Two-week clone count variance significantly increased as total template count grew.

Specimen: blood. V is TRBV7-2 and J is TRBJ2-1; D is unresolved. The receptor was isolated from a person aged 18 to 70 in good health. The CDR3: CASSPVASLYYNEQFF. The CDR3 DNA reads as TGTGCCAGCAGCCCGGTCGCTTCGCTGTATTACAATGAGCAGTTCTTC. Based on the CDR3 plus reference TRBV7-2 and TRBJ2-1, the full variable domain is GAGVSQSPSNKVTEKGKDVELRCDPISGHTALYWYRQSLGQGLEFLIYFQGNSAPDKSGLPSDRFSAERTGGSVSTLTIQRTQQEDSAVYLCASSPVASLYYNEQFFGPGTRLTVL.